The entry that follows covers one T cell receptor (beta chain) sequence. The clone's antigen remains unknown. Nothing much larger sits one base from this clone, and base qualities are not available. The sample belongs to a study of technical replicates of blood from several donors (dated by TCRdb to about 2017). The trim is 6 bases for V and 1 base for J, with a gap of 12 bases between the germline ends. From the cysteine up to the phenylalanine, the CDR3 has a length of 14 residues. The retained sequence is limited to the CDR3, 42 bases, with the frame set at the first base. The germline V gene provides CDR1 MGHRA and CDR2 YSYEKL. Library creation used the immunoSEQ multiplex PCR assay. The table was pulled from immuneACCESS by TCRdb, which kept in-frame rearrangements only. Such tables lose some clones; where checked, under half of the loss comes from unresolved V genes, and the rest has no known cause. For this sample there are roughly 80,000 clones; around 91% appear just once. 0.41% of the sample is in the top ten clones.

The TCR comes from a human donor in good health. The chain couples TRBV4-1 to TRBJ1-1; the D gene assignment is ambiguous. Sequenced material: T cells isolated from PBMCs. This receptor has the CDR3 CASSLMEGNTEAFF. The nucleotides are TGCGCCAGCAGTCTCATGGAGGGGAACACTGAAGCTTTCTTT.